This TCR beta chain was sequenced during a study of blood T cell repertoires in COVID-19. Study overall: Sites in the United States, Italy and Spain provided acute and convalescent COVID-19 samples. In each case, the material was cDNA or gDNA derived from T cells, B-cell-depleted T cells, or PBMCs.

Germline V gene data show CDR1 as SGDLS and CDR2 as YYNGEE. This CDR3 region has 15 residues. Trimming pared 7 bases from V and 1 base from J, leaving 18 bases between. The authors' processing: It was from reference gene primer amplification that nucleated cell counts were estimated. The assay was immunoSEQ multiplex PCR, and TCRdb's table has in-frame clones only and misses some. V, J and clone size reflect that table, while D and trimming were determined from the DNA. Of nearly 95,000 clones listed, approximately 79% were seen once; the top ten hold around 3.9%. Patients in Seattle were enrolled during active infection, then followed longitudinally.

The sequencing input was peripheral blood. This chain joins TRBV9 and TRBJ2-7; a possible D gene is TRBD2 (5 bases). This TCR came from a man between 65 and 85 years old with COVID-19, enrolled during active disease. CDR3 protein: CASSRYSESSYEQYF. The CDR3 DNA follows: TGTGCCAGCTCCAGGTATAGCGAATCATCCTACGAGCAGTACTTC.